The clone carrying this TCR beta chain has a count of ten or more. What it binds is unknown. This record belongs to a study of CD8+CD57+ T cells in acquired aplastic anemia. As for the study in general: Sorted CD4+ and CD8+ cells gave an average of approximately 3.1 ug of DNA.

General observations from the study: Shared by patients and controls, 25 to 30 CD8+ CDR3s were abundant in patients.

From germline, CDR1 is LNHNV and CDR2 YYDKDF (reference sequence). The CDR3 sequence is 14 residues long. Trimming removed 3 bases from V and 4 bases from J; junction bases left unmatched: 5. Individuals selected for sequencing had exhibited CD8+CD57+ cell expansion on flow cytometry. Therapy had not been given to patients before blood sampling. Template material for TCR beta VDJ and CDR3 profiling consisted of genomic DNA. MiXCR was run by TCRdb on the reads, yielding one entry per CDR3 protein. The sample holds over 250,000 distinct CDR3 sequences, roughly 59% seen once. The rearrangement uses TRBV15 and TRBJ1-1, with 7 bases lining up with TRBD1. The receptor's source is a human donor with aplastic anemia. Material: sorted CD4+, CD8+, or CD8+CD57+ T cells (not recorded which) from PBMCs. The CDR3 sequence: CATSRDDRVTEAFF. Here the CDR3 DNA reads TGTGCCACCAGCAGGGACGACAGGGTCACTGAAGCTTTCTTT. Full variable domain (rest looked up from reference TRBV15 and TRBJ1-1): DAMVIQNPRYQVTQFGKPVTLSCSQTLNHNVMYWYQQKSSQAPKLLFHYYDKDFNNEADTPDNFQSRRPNTSFCFLDIRSPGLGDTAMYLCATSRDDRVTEAFFGQGTRLTVV.